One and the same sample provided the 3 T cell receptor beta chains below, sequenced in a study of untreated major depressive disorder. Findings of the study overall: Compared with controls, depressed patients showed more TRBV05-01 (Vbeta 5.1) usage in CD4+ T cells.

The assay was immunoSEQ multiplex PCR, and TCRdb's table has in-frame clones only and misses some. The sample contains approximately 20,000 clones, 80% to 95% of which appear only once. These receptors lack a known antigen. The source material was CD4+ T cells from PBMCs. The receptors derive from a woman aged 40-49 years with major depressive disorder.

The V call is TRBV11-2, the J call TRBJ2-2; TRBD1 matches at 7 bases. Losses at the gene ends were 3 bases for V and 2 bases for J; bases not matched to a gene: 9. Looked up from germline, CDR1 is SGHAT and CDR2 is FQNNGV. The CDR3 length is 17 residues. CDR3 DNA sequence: TGTGCCAGCAGCTTGCTAAGGACAGGCCGAAACACCGGGGAGCTGTTTTTT. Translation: CASSLLRTGRNTGELFF.

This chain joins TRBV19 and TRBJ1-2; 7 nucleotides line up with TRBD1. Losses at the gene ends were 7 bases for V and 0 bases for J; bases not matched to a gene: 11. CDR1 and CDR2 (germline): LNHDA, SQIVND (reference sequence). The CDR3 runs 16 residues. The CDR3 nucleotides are TGTGCCAGTAAGTCGGGACAGTATAGAACTAACTATGGCTACACCTTC. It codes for CASKSGQYRTNYGYTF.

The CDR3 is CSAIGGLMADTQYF. The CDR3 nucleotides read TGCAGCGCCATCGGGGGGCTAATGGCAGATACGCAGTATTTT. The chain links TRBV29-1 to TRBJ2-3, with a tentative D call TRBD2 (7 bases). The CDR3 totals 14 residues. The V and J ends lost 7 bases and 4 bases respectively, with 18 bases between them. Germline-derived CDR1 and CDR2 are SQVTM and ANQGSEA.